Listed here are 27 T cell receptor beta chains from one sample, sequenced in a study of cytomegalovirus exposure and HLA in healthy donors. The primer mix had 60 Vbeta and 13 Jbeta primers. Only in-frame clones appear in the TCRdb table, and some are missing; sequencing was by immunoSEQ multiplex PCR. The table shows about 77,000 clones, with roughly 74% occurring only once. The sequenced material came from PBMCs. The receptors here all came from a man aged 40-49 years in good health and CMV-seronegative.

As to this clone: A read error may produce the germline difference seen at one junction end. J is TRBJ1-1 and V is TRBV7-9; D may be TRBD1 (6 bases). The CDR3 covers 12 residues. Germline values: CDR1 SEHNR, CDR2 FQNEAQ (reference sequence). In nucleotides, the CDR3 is TGTTCCAGCAGTAACAGGGACACTGAAGCTTTCTTT. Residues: CSSSNRDTEAFF.

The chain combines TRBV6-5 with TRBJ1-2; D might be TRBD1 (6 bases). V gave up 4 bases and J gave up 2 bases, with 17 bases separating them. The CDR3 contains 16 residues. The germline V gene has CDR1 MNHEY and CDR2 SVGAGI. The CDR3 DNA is TGTGCCAGCAGTTCCGTCACAGGGAAGAACAACTATGGCTACACCTTC. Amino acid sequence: CASSSVTGKNNYGYTF.

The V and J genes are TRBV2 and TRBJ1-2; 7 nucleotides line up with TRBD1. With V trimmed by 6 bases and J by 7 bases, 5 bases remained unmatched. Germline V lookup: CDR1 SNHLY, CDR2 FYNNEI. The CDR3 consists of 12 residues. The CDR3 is CASSATGAGYTF. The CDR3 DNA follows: TGTGCCAGCAGCGCTACAGGGGCTGGCTACACCTTC.

The CDR3 loop is CASSLKTGLGTEPFF. The CDR3 DNA sequence: TGTGCCAGCAGCTTAAAGACAGGTCTAGGCACCGAACCTTTCTTT. The chain carries TRBV5-4 and TRBJ1-1, with D perhaps TRBD1 (6 bases). The germline gives CDR1 SGHNT, CDR2 YYREEE (reference sequence). The CDR3 spans 15 residues. V lost 2 bases to trimming and J lost 12 bases, with 23 bases between them.

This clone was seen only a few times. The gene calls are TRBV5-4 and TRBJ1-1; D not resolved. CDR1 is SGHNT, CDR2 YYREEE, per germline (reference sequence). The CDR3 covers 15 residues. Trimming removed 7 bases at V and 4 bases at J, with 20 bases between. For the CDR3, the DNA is TGTGCCAGCCTCTTAGGAGGCAGCCCCTTCACTGAAGCTTTCTTT. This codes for CASLLGGSPFTEAFF. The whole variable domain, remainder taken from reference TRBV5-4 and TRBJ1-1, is ETGVTQSPTHLIKTRGQQVTLRCSSQSGHNTVSWYQQALGQGPQFIFQYYREEENGRGNFPPRFSGLQFPNYSSELNVNALELDDSALYLCASLLGGSPFTEAFFGQGTRLTVV.

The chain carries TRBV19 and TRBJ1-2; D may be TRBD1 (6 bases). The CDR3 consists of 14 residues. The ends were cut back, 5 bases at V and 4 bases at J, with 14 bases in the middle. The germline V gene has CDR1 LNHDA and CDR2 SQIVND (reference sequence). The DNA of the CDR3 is TGTGCCAGTAGTTCGTTGACAGGCCTCTATGGCTACACCTTC. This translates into CASSSLTGLYGYTF.

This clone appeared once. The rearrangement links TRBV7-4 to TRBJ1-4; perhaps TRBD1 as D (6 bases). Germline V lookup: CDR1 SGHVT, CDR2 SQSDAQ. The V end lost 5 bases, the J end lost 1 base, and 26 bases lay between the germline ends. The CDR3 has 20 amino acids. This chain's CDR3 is CASSPTPQQGPPGTNEKLFF. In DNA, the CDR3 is TGTGCCAGCAGCCCGACCCCCCAACAGGGACCCCCGGGAACTAATGAAAAACTGTTTTTT.

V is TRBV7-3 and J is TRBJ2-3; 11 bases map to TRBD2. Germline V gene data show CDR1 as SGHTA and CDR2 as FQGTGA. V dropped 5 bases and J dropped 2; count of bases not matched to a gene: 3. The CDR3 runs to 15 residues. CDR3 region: CASSRLAGYTDTQYF. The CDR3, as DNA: TGTGCCAGCAGCCGACTAGCGGGGTACACAGATACGCAGTATTTT.

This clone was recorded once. CDR3 sequence (DNA): TGCAGCGTAGAGGGGACAGGGGGCGCGAGCACTGAAGCTTTCTTT. Its protein product is CSVEGTGGASTEAFF. This chain uses TRBV29-1 with TRBJ1-1; TRBD1 matches at 12 bases. V shed 6 bases and J 4 bases; nucleotides not matched to a gene: 9. Germline V gene data show CDR1 as SQVTM and CDR2 as ANQGSEA. The CDR3 is made up of 15 amino acids.

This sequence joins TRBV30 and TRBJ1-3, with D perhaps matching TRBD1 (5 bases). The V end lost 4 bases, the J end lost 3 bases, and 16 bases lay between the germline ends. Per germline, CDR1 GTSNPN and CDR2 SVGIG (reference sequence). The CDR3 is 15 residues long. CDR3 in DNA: TGTGCCTGGAATTTGCAGGGAGGTAGTGGAAACACCATATATTTT. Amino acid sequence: CAWNLQGGSGNTIYF.

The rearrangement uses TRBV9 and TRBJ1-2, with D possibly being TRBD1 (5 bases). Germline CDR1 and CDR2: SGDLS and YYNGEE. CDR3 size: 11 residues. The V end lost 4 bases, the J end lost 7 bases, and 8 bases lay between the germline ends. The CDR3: CASSLDSGYTF. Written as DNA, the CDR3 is TGTGCCAGCAGCCTCGACAGTGGCTACACCTTC.

The CDR3 sequence is CASSEGNRGDTEAFF. The CDR3 nucleotides read TGTGCCAGCAGCGAGGGGAACAGGGGCGACACTGAAGCTTTCTTT. The J gene is TRBJ1-1, the V gene TRBV11-3, with 7 bases aligning to TRBD1. CDR3 length equals 15 residues. J gave up 3 bases and V 5 bases, and 9 bases lay outside the gene matches. Looked up from germline, CDR1 is SGHNT and CDR2 is YENEEA.

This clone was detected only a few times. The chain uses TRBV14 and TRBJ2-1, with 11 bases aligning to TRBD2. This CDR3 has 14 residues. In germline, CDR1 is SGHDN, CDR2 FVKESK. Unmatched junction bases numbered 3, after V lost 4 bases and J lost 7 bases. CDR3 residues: CASSLSGGVNEQFF. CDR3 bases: TGTGCCAGCAGCCTTAGCGGGGGGGTGAATGAGCAGTTCTTC.

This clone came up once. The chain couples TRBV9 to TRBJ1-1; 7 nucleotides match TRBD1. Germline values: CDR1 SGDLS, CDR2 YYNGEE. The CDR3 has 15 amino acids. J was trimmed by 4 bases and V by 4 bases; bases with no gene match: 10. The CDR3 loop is CASSLRQGTGTEAFF. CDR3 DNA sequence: TGTGCCAGCAGCCTACGACAGGGAACGGGCACTGAAGCTTTCTTT.

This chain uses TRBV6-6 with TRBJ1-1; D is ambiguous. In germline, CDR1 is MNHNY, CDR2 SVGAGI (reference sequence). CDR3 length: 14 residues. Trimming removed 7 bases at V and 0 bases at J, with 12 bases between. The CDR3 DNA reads TGTGCCAGCAATTTAAACAATCTGAACACTGAAGCTTTCTTT. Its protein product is CASNLNNLNTEAFF.

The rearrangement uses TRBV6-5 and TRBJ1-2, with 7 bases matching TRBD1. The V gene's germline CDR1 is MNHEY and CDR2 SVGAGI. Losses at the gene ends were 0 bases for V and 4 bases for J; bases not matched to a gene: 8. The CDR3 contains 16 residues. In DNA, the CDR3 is TGTGCCAGCAGTTACTCGTTTGAGGGGGCTCCCTATGGCTACACCTTC. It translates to CASSYSFEGAPYGYTF.

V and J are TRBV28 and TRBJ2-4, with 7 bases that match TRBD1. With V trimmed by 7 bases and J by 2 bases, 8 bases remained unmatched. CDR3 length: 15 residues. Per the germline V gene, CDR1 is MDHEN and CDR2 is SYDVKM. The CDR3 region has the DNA TGTGCCAGCACCCCGGGACAGCCGACCAAAAACATTCAGTACTTC. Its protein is CASTPGQPTKNIQYF. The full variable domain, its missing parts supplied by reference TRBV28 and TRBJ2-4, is DVKVTQSSRYLVKRTGEKVFLECVQDMDHENMFWYRQDPGLGLRLIYFSYDVKMKEKGDIPEGYSVSREKKERFSLILESASTNQTSMYLCASTPGQPTKNIQYFGAGTRLSVL.

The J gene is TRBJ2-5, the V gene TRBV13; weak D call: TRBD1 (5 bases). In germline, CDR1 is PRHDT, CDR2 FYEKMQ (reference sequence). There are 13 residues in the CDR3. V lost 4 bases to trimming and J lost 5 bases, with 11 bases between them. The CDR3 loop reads CASSSPGRETQYF. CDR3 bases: TGTGCCAGCAGCTCCCCAGGGCGGGAGACCCAGTACTTC.

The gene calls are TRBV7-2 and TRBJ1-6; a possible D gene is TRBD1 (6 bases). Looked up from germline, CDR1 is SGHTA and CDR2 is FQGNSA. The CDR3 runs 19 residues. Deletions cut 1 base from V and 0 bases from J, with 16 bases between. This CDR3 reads CASSLDPTGASSYNSPLHF. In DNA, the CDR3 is TGTGCCAGCAGCTTAGACCCGACAGGAGCAAGCTCCTATAATTCACCCCTCCACTTT.

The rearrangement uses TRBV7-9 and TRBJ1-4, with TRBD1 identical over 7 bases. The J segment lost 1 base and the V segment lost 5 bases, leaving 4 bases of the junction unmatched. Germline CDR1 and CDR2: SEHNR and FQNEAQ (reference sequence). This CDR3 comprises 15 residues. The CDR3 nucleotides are TGTGCCAGCAGCCCCCAGGGGGGAACTAATGAAAAACTGTTTTTT. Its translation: CASSPQGGTNEKLFF.

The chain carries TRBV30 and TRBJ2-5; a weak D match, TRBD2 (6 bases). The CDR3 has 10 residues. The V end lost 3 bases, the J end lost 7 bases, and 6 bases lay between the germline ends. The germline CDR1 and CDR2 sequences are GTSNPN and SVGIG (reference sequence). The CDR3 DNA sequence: TGTGCCTGGAGGGGGGGGACCCAGTACTTC. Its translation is CAWRGGTQYF.

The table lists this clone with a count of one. CDR3 amino acids: CASSLGGGGYNEQFF. As DNA, the CDR3 is TGTGCCAGCAGCTTAGGTGGGGGAGGTTACAATGAGCAGTTCTTC. The V gene is TRBV7-6, the J gene TRBJ2-1; D may be TRBD2 (6 bases). V shed 1 base and J shed 4 bases, with 11 bases lying between them. Per germline, CDR1 SGHVS and CDR2 FNYEAQ. The CDR3 length is 15 residues. Combining the CDR3 with reference TRBV7-6 and TRBJ2-1 gives the whole variable domain GAGVSQSPRYKVTKRGQDVALRCDPISGHVSLYWYRQALGQGPEFLTYFNYEAQQDKSGLPNDRFSAERPEGSISTLTIQRTEQRDSAMYRCASSLGGGGYNEQFFGPGTRLTVL.

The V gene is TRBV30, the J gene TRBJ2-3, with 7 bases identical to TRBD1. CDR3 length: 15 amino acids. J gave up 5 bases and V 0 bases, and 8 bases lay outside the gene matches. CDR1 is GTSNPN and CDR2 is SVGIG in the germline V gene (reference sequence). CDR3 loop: CAWSVGRTGRDTQYF. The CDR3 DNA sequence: TGTGCCTGGAGTGTAGGAAGGACAGGCCGAGATACGCAGTATTTT.

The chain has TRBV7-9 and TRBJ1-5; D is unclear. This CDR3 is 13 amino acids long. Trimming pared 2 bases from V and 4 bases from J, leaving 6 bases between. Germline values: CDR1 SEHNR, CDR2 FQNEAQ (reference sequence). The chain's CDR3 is CASSLRGNQPQHF. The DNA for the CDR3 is TGTGCCAGCAGCTTACGGGGAAATCAGCCCCAGCATTTT.

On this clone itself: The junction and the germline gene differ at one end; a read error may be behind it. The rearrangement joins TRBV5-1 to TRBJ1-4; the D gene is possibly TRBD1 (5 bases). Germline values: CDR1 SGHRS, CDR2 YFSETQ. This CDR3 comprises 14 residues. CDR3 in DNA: TGCGTCAGCAGTTCCGGGACGGGGGGTCTTAAACTGTTTTTT. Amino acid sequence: CVSSSGTGGLKLFF.

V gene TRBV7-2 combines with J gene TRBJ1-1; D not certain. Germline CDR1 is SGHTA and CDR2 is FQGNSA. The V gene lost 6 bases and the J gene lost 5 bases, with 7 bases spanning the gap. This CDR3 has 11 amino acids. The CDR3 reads CASRLRTEAFF. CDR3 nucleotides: TGTGCCAGCAGGCTCCGGACTGAAGCTTTCTTT.

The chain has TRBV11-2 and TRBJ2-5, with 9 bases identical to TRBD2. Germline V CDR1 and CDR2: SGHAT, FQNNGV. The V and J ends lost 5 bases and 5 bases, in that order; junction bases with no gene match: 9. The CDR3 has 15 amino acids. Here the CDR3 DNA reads TGTGCCAGCAGCCCCTCGGGACTAGCTTGGGAGACCCAGTACTTC. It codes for CASSPSGLAWETQYF.